Reported below is one T cell receptor (beta chain). What it recognizes is unknown. The data originate from a study of cytomegalovirus exposure and HLA in healthy donors. Overall study findings and caveats: In vitro experiments confirmed that a few CMV-associated chains were specific for CMV antigens. Several of the most significant clusters appeared, in a later analysis, to be linked to common viral pathogens.

The PCR had 60 Vbeta and 13 Jbeta primers. Profiling relied on immunoSEQ multiplex PCR, and the TCRdb table lists in-frame clones only, not all of them. The sample lists some 120,000 clones, 65% to 80% occurring once. V lost 3 bases, J lost 3 bases, and 9 bases stayed unmatched. This CDR3 comprises 17 residues. Germline-derived CDR1 and CDR2 are MNHEY and SMNVEV (reference sequence). The V gene is TRBV27, the J gene TRBJ2-3; 10 bases map to TRBD1. The receptor was derived from a man in his thirties or forties in good health and CMV-seropositive. Sequencing was carried out using PBMCs. CDR3 nucleotides: TGTGCCAGCAGTTTGAGTGAAGGACAGGGGGAAACAGATACGCAGTATTTT. Protein sequence: CASSLSEGQGETDTQYF.